This section outlines one TCR beta chain sequence together with its context. This sample was taken from a study of blood T cells in healthy people across ages. V was pared by 2 bases and J by 3 bases, with 11 bases of the junction left unmatched. From germline, CDR1 is DFQATT and CDR2 SNEGSKA (reference sequence). The CDR3 is 17 residues long. A J-beta primer mix and a sample-barcoded 5' primer were used in a second PCR of roughly 6 to 12 cycles. TCRdb processed the 5' RACE reads anew with MiXCR; each CDR3 protein has one entry. Among 750,000 to 950,000 distinct CDR3 sequences listed, about 55% were seen once.

Sample: blood. The receptor was isolated from an older man in good health. This chain links TRBV20-1 with TRBJ1-5; 9 bases match TRBD1. The CDR3 coding sequence is TGCAGTGCTAGACGGTGGACAGGGGACGGGATCAATCAGCCCCAGCATTTT. It translates to CSARRWTGDGINQPQHF.